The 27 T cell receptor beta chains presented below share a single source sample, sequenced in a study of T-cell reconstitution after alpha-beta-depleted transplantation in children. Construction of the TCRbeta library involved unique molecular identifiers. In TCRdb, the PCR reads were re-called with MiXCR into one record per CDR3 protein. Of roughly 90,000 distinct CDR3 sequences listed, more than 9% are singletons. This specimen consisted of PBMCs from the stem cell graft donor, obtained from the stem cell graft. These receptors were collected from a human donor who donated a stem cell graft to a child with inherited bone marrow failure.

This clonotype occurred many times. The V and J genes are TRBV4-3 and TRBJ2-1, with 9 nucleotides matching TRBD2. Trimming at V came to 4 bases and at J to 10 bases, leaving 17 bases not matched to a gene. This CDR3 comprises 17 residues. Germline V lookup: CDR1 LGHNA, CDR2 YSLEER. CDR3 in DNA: TGCGCCAGCAGCCCTCAAAAGGGTGCGGGGGGGCTTCGAGAGCAGTTCTTC. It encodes CASSPQKGAGGLREQFF.

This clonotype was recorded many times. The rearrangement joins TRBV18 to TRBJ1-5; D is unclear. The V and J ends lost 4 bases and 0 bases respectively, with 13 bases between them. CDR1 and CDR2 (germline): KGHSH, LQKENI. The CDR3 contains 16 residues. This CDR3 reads CASSRSTPYSNQPQHF. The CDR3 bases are TGTGCCAGCTCACGATCTACACCTTATAGCAATCAGCCCCAGCATTTT.

The CDR3 loop is CATSRDDGRTNKNIQYF. CDR3 in DNA: TGTGCCACCAGCAGAGATGATGGCAGGACCAACAAAAACATTCAGTACTTC. The chain links TRBV15 to TRBJ2-4; unclear D gene. Germline CDR1 is LNHNV and CDR2 is YYDKDF (reference sequence). The CDR3 consists of 17 residues. V was pared by 0 bases and J by 3 bases, with 15 bases between.

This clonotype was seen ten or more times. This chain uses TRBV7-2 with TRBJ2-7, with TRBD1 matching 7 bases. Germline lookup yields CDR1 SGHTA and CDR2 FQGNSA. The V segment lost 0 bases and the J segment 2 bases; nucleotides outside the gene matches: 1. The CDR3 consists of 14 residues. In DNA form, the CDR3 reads TGTGCCAGCAGCTTAGCAGGGACAGCCTACGAGCAGTACTTC. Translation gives CASSLAGTAYEQYF.

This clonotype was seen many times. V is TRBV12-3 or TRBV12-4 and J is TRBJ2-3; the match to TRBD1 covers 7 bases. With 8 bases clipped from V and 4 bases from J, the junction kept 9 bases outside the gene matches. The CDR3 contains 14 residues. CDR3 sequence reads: CASAPGGMADTQYF. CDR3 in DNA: TGTGCCAGCGCACCAGGGGGTATGGCAGATACGCAGTATTTT.

The CDR3 sequence: CASSWTNSGTGLNEQYF. The CDR3 DNA reads as TGTGCCAGCAGCTGGACAAACTCCGGGACTGGTCTAAACGAGCAGTACTTC. The chain couples TRBV7-6 to TRBJ2-7, with D possibly matching TRBD2 (6 bases). Germline V gene data show CDR1 as SGHVS and CDR2 as FNYEAQ. This CDR3 is 17 amino acids long. The V gene lost 4 bases and the J gene lost 5 bases, with 24 bases spanning the gap.

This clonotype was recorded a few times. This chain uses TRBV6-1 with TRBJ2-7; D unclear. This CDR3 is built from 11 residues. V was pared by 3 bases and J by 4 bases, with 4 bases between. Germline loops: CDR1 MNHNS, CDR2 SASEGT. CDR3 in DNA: TGTGCCAGCAGTGAGTTTTACGAGCAGTACTTC. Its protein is CASSEFYEQYF.

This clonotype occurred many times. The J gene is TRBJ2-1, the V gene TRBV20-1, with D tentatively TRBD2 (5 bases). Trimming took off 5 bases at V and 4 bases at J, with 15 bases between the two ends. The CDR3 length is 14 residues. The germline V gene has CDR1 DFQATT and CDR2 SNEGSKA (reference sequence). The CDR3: CSAPQTGRYNEQFF. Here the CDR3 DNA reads TGCAGTGCTCCTCAAACGGGGAGATACAATGAGCAGTTCTTC.

The CDR3 here is CATRPPTGGAGRNQPQHF. The CDR3, as DNA: TGTGCCACCCGACCTCCCACGGGAGGGGCCGGGCGCAATCAGCCCCAGCATTTT. The chain couples TRBV19 to TRBJ1-5, with D perhaps TRBD1 (5 bases). The CDR3 is 18 residues long. The germline V and J ends were trimmed by 10 bases and 2 bases, with 27 bases remaining between them. Per germline, CDR1 LNHDA and CDR2 SQIVND (reference sequence).

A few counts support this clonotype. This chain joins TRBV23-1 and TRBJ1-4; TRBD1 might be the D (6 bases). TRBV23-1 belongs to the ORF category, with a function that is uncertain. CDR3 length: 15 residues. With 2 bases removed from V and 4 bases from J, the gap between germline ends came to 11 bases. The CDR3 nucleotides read TGCGCCAGCAGTCAACAGGCAGGGGATAATGAAAAACTGTTTTTT. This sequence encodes CASSQQAGDNEKLFF.

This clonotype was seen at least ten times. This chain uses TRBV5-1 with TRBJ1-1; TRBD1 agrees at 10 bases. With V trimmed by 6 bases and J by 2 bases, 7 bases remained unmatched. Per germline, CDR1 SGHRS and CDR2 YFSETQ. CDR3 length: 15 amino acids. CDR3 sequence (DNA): TGCGCCAGCACCAGGGACAGGGGATTAAACACTGAAGCTTTCTTT. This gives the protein CASTRDRGLNTEAFF.

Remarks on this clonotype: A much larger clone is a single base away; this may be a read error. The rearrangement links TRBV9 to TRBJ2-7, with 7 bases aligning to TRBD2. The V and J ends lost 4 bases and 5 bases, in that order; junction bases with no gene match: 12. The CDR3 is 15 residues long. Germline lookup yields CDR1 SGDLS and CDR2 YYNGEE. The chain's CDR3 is CASSRLLAEGDEQYF. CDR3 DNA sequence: TGTGCCAGCAGCAGACTCCTAGCGGAGGGCGACGAGCAGTACTTC.

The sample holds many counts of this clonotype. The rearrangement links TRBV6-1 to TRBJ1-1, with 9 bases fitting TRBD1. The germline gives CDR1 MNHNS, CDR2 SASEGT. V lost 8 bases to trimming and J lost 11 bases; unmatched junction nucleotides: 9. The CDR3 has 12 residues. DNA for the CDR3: TGTGCCAGCGGCCCGACAGGGGGTAAGGCTTTCTTT. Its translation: CASGPTGGKAFF.

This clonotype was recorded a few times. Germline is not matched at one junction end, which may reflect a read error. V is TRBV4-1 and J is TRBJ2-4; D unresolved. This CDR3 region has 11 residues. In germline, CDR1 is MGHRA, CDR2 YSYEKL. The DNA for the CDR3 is TGCGCCAGCAGCCAAGAAGGTGTACTGCACTTC. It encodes CASSQEGVLHF.

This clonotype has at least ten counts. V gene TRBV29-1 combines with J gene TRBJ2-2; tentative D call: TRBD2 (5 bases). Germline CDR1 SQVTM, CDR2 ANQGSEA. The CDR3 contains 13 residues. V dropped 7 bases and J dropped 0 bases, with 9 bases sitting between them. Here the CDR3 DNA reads TGCAGCGGAGAGGGAGCGAACACCGGGGAGCTGTTTTTT. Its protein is CSGEGANTGELFF.

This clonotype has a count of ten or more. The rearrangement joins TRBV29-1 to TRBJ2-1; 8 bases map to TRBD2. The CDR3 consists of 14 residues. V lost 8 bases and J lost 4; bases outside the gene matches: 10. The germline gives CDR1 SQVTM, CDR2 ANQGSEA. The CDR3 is CSPRLLAGYNEQFF. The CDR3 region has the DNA TGCAGCCCTCGCCTTCTAGCGGGTTACAATGAGCAGTTCTTC.

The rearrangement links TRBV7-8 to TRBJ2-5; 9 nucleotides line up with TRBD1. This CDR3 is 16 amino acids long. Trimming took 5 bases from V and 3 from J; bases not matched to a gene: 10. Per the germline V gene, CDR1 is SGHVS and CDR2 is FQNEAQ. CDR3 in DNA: TGTGCCAGCAGCGAGTCGGCCGGGACAGGGAAAGAGACCCAGTACTTC. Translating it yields CASSESAGTGKETQYF.

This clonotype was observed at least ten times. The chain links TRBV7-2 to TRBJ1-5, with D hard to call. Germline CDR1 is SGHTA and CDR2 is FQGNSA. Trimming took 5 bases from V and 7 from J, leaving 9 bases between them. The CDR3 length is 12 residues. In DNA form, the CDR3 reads TGTGCCAGCAGCGACGGTGGACAGCCCCAGCATTTT. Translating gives CASSDGGQPQHF.

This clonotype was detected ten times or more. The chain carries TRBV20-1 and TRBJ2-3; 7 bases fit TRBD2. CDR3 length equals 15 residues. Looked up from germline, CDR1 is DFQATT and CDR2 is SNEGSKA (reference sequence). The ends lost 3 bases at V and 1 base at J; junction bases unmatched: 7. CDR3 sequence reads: CSASRAGRGTDTQYF. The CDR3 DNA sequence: TGCAGTGCTAGCCGAGCGGGAAGGGGCACAGATACGCAGTATTTT.

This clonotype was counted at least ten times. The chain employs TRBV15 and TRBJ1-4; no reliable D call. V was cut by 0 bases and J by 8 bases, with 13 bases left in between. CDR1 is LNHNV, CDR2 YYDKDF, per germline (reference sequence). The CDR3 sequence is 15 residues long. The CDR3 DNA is TGTGCCACCAGCAGAGACAGGAGGGTTGAAGAAAAACTGTTTTTT. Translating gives CATSRDRRVEEKLFF.

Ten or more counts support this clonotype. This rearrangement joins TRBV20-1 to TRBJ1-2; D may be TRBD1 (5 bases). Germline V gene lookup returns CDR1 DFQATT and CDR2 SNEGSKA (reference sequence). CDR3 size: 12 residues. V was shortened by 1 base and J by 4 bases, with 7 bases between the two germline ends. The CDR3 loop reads CSARAGGYGYTF. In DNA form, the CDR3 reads TGCAGTGCTAGAGCGGGGGGCTATGGCTACACCTTC.

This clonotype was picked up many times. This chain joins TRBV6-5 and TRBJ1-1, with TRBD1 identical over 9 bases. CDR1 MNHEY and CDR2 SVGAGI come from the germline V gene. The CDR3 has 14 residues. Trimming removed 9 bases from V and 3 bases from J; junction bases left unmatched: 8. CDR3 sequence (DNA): TGTGCCAGGCCGGGACAGGGATTAGACACTGAAGCTTTCTTT. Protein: CARPGQGLDTEAFF.

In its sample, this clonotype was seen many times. The CDR3 nucleotides read TGCAGTGCTAGTCCCCAGAATGAGCAGTTCTTC. Its translation: CSASPQNEQFF. The rearrangement links TRBV20-1 to TRBJ2-1; D call uncertain. There are 11 residues in the CDR3. V lost 3 bases to trimming and J lost 7 bases, with 7 bases between them. Germline CDR1 is DFQATT and CDR2 is SNEGSKA (reference sequence).

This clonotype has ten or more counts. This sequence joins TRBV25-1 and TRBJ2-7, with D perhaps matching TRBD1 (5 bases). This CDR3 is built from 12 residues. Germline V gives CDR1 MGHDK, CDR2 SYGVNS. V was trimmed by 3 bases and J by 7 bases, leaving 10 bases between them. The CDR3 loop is CASSEAGSEQYF. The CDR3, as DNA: TGTGCCAGCAGTGAGGCAGGGTCTGAGCAGTACTTC.

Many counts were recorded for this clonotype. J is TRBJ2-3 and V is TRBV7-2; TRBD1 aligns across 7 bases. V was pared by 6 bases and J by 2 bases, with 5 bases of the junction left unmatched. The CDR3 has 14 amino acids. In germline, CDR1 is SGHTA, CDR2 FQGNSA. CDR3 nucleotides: TGTGCCAGCAGTCCGGGACAGAACACAGATACGCAGTATTTT. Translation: CASSPGQNTDTQYF.

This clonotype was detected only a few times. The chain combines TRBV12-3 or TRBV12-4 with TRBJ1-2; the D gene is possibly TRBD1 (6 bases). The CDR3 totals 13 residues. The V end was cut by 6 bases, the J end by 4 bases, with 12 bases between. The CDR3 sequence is CASSPGQIYGYTF. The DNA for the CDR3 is TGTGCCAGCAGCCCTGGACAGATCTATGGCTACACCTTC.

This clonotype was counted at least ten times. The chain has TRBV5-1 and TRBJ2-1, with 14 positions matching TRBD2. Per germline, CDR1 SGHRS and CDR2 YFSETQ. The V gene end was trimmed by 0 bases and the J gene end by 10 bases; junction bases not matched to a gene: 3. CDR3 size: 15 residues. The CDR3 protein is CASSLGGTSGGEQFF. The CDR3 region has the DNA TGCGCCAGCAGCTTGGGGGGGACTAGCGGGGGCGAGCAGTTCTTC. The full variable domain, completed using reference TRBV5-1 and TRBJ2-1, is KAGVTQTPRYLIKTRGQQVTLSCSPISGHRSVSWYQQTPGQGLQFLFEYFSETQRNKGNFPGRFSGRQFSNSRSEMNVSTLELGDSALYLCASSLGGTSGGEQFFGPGTRLTVL.